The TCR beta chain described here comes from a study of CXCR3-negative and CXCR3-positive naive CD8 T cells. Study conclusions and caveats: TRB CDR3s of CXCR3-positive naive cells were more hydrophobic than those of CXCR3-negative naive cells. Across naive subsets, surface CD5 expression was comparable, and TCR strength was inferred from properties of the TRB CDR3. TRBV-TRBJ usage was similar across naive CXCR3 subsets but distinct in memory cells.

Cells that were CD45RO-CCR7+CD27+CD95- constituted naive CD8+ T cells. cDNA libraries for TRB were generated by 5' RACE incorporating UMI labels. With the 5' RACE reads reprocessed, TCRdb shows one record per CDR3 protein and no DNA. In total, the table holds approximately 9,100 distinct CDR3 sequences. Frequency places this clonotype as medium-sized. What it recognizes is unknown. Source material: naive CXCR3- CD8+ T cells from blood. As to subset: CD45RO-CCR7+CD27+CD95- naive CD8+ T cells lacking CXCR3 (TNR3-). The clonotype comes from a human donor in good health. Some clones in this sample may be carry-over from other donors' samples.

The chain's CDR3 is CASSLSIDNEQYF. The chain employs TRBV27 and TRBJ2-7. This CDR3 has 13 amino acids. Germline values: CDR1 MNHEY, CDR2 SMNVEV (reference sequence).